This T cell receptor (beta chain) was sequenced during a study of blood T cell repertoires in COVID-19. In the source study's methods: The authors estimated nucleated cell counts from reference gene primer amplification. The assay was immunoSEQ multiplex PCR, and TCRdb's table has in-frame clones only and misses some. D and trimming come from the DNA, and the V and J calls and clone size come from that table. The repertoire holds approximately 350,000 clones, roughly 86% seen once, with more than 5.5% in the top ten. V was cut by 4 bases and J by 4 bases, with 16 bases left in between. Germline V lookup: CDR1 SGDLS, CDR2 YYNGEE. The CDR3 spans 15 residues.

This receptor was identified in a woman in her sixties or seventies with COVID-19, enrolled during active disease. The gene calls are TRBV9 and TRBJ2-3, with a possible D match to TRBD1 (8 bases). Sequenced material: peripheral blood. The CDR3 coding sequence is TGTGCCAGCAGCCCAGCTACAGGGGGGGCAGATACGCAGTATTTT. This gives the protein CASSPATGGADTQYF.